These T cell receptor beta chains were read from a single sample in a study of T cells in Graves' hyperthyroidism and ophthalmopathy. From the multiplex PCR reads, TCRdb called clonotypes with MiXCR, one entry per CDR3 protein. The data contain hundreds of thousands of distinct CDR3 sequences, roughly 46% of them singletons. The specimen was peripheral blood or thyroid tissue (not recorded which). All receptors derive from an adult man with Graves' disease, either hyperthyroidism or ophthalmopathy (not recorded which). Both conserved end residues are trimmed from each CDR3. Each record gives: clone size, V gene, J gene, CDR3 protein. Only part of the rows carry a size: once, few, many, or a class if the clone is expanded.

>-|TRBV24-1|TRBJ2-6
ATSARQGMIWANVLT
>-|TRBV7-8|TRBJ1-1
ASSDSGTTFEAF
>few|TRBV20-1|TRBJ1-2
SAEGGNYGYT
>many|TRBV20-1|TRBJ1-5
SASTGVSQPQH
>few|TRBV3-1|TRBJ2-5
ASSRDRAQETQY
>many|TRBV11-2|TRBJ2-5
ASSRYTSQETQY
>-|TRBV7-9|TRBJ1-5
AWSVRRGNQPQH
>many|TRBV2|TRBJ1-5
ASSELRGDQPQH
>-|TRBV12-3/TRBV12-4|TRBJ2-2
ASSQRGQGVGELF
>-|TRBV7-6|TRBJ1-3
ASSPTGAGSTIY
>many|TRBV7-9|TRBJ2-5
ASSFPEAGGPFETQY
>-|TRBV2|TRBJ1-4
ASRGGQLF
>-|TRBV7-2|TRBJ1-2
ASSSPGTTYYGYT
>few|TRBV6-1|TRBJ2-7
ASSAPQGSEQY
>-|TRBV2|TRBJ2-6
ASGDRGHEANVLT
>-|TRBV5-6|TRBJ1-1
ASSSSGVCTEAF
>many|TRBV2|TRBJ1-2
ASSLAPNYGYT
>-|TRBV7-9|TRBJ2-6
ASSLTAYVLT
>-|TRBV5-1|TRBJ2-2
ASGTQGAQGELF
>many|TRBV9|TRBJ1-2
ASSVGRTGGYT
>-|TRBV2|TRBJ2-2
ASKGGGRAVGELF
>-|TRBV20-1|TRBJ1-1
SARVSTNTEAF
>-|TRBV29-1|TRBJ2-5
SVGRDRGGKTQY
>many|TRBV2|TRBJ1-1
ASLINMNTEAF
>-|TRBV15|TRBJ2-5
ATSSPRLAGGQETQY
>-|TRBV29-1|TRBJ2-1
SVAGTSSYNEQF
>few|TRBV20-1|TRBJ1-3
SARVERGSSGNTIY
>few|TRBV11-2|TRBJ2-6
ASSKTLFGANVLT
>-|TRBV29-1|TRBJ2-5
SVRGAETQY
>-|TRBV20-1|TRBJ2-7
SARDSQREMVY
>few|TRBV12-5|TRBJ1-5
ASGPTVNQPQH
>-|TRBV7-9|TRBJ1-5
ATWMDRDNQPQH
>many|TRBV20-1|TRBJ1-5
SASHRGNQPQH
>-|TRBV19|TRBJ1-2
ASREAGRIYGYT
>once|TRBV15|TRBJ1-2
ATSPGQGAYGYT
>-|TRBV19|TRBJ1-1
ASSISRRLNTEAF
>-|TRBV25-1|TRBJ1-1
ASSLGTQKAF
>-|TRBV29-1|TRBJ1-1
SVVRDRVTEAF
>few|TRBV5-1|TRBJ1-5
ASSRQSGQPQH
>few|TRBV20-1|TRBJ1-4
SARDESGDGEKLF
>-|TRBV15|TRBJ2-5
ATSRDQGAGETQY
>many|TRBV7-9|TRBJ1-2
ASSSPGRNYGYT
>-|TRBV5-1|TRBJ1-4
ASSFSGQRPNEKLF
>many|TRBV7-3|TRBJ1-6
ASSLNGFDNSPLH
>-|TRBV10-3|TRBJ2-7
AICSRGQGGYEQY
>-|TRBV7-3|TRBJ1-6
ASSLGTGHYNSPLH
>many|TRBV5-1|TRBJ2-7
ASSHGDSYEQY
>few|TRBV20-1|TRBJ1-4
SARDLAATNEKLF
>once|TRBV11-2|TRBJ1-1
ASSLDNRLNDLNTEAF
>-|TRBV10-3|TRBJ1-5
AISDSGQGDQPQH
>many|TRBV7-2|TRBJ1-4
ASSGVRTGRKEKLF
>many|TRBV7-8|TRBJ1-5
ASSRGTGPYSNQPQH
>many|TRBV24-1|TRBJ2-7
ATSDGGTPYEQY
>many|TRBV29-1|TRBJ1-2
SVEEAGEEDGYT